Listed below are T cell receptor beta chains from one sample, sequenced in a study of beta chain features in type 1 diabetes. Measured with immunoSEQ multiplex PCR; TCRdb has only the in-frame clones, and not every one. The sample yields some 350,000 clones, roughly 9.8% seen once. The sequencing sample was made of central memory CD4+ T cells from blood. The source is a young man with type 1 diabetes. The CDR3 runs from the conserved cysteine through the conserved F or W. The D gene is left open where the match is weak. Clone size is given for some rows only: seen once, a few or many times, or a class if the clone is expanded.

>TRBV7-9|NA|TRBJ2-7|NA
CASSLESLGSSYEQYF
TGTGCCAGCAGCTTAGAGTCGCTGGGTAGCTCCTACGAGCAGTACTTC
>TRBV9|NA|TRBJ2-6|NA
CASSVAGPGSGANVLTF
TGTGCCAGCAGCGTAGCTGGGCCAGGCTCTGGGGCCAACGTCCTGACTTTC
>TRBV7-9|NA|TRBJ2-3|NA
CASSLGGGRISDTQYF
TGTGCCAGCAGCTTGGGGGGCGGCCGGATTTCAGATACGCAGTATTTT
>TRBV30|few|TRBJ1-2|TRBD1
CAWSVGTGRGYTF
TGTGCCTGGAGTGTAGGGACAGGGCGCGGCTACACCTTC
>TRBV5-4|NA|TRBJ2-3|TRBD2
CASSLEMGGLGVADTQYF
TGTGCCAGCAGCTTAGAGATGGGCGGACTAGGTGTCGCAGATACGCAGTATTTT
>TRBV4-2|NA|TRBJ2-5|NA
CASSPEPGDGEETQYF
TGTGCCAGCAGCCCTGAACCGGGTGACGGGGAAGAGACCCAGTACTTC
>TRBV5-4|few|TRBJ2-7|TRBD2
CASSVGTSIIEQYF
TGTGCCAGCAGCGTCGGGACTAGCATAATAGAGCAGTACTTC
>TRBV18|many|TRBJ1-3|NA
CASSPSGGLLGNTIYF
TGTGCCAGCTCACCAAGCGGGGGCCTGCTCGGAAACACCATATATTTT
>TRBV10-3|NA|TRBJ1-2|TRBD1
CAIDRGDYGYTF
TGTGCCATCGACAGGGGAGACTATGGCTACACCTTC
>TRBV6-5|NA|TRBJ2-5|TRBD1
CASGTGTTETQYF
TGTGCCAGTGGGACAGGAACTACGGAGACCCAGTACTTC
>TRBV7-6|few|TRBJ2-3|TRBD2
CASSLREGTDTQYF
TGTGCCAGCAGCTTGCGGGAGGGCACAGATACGCAGTATTTT
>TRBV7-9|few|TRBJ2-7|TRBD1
CASSLVPGQGGYEQYF
TGTGCCAGCAGCTTAGTACCGGGACAGGGGGGCTACGAGCAGTACTTC
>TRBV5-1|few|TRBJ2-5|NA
CASSLTAGMETQYF
TGCGCCAGCAGCTTGACTGCAGGGATGGAGACCCAGTACTTC
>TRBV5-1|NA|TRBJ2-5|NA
CASSARPQGSQETQYF
TGCGCCAGCAGCGCCCGACCTCAGGGGAGCCAAGAGACCCAGTACTTC
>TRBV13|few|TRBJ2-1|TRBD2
CASSPPGLGVIEQFF
TGTGCCAGCAGCCCACCGGGACTAGGGGTCATTGAGCAGTTCTTC
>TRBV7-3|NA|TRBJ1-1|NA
CASSYTGSLNTEAFF
TGTGCCAGCAGCTATACCGGGTCCTTGAACACTGAAGCTTTCTTT
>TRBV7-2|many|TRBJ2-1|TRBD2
CASSLSLAGATQFF
TGTGCCAGCAGCTTAAGTCTAGCGGGGGCCACGCAGTTCTTC
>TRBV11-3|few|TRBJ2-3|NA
CASSPRGADTQYF
TGTGCCAGCAGCCCACGAGGGGCAGATACGCAGTATTTT
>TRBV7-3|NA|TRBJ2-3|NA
CASSFRGADTQYF
TGTGCCAGCAGCTTCAGGGGTGCAGATACGCAGTATTTT
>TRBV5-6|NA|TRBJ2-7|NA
CASSTFSGSPYEQYF
TGTGCCAGCAGCACGTTTTCAGGGAGTCCCTACGAGCAGTACTTC
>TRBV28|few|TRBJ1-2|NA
CASGIGTANYGYTF
TGTGCCAGCGGGATAGGAACAGCTAACTATGGCTACACCTTC
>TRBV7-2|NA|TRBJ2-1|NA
CASSFNAGLNEQFF
TGTGCCAGCAGCTTTAATGCGGGGTTAAATGAGCAGTTCTTC
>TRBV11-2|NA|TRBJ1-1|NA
CASSLVGYTEAFF
TGTGCCAGCAGCTTAGTAGGGTACACTGAAGCTTTCTTT
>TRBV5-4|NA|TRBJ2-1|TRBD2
CASSLVTSGHGYNEQFF
TGTGCCAGCAGCTTGGTGACTAGCGGGCATGGCTACAATGAGCAGTTCTTC
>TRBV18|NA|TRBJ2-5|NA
CASSLSSGSDETQYF
TGTGCCAGCTCACTATCAAGTGGCTCCGATGAGACCCAGTACTTC
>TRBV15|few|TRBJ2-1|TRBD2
CATSRESGRGRNEQFF
TGTGCCACCAGCAGGGAGAGCGGGAGGGGCCGAAATGAGCAGTTCTTC
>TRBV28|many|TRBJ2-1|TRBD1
CASSLPNRGEQFF
TGTGCCAGCAGTTTACCTAACAGGGGTGAGCAGTTCTTC
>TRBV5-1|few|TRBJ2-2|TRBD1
CASCAGGASGELFF
TGCGCCAGCTGCGCAGGGGGCGCTTCCGGGGAGCTGTTTTTT
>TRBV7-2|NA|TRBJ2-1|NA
CASSLFLIRGSSYNEQFF
TGTGCCAGCAGCTTATTCCTAATACGGGGGAGCTCCTACAATGAGCAGTTCTTC
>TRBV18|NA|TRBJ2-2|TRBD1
CASSPQSTGTGTTGELFF
TGTGCCAGCTCACCGCAATCAACCGGGACAGGGACCACCGGGGAGCTGTTTTTT
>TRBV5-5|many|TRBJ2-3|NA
CASSFVWDTSTDTQYF
TGTGCCAGCAGCTTCGTGTGGGACACCTCCACAGATACGCAGTATTTT
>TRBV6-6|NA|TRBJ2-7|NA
CASSYKVLHEQYF
TGTGCCAGCAGTTACAAGGTTCTCCACGAGCAGTACTTC
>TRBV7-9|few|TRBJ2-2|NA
CASSSGTENTGELFF
TGTGCCAGCAGCTCCGGGACGGAAAACACCGGGGAGCTGTTTTTT
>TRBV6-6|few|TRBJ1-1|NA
CASRTRGYTEAFF
TGTGCCAGCAGGACCAGAGGGTACACTGAAGCTTTCTTT
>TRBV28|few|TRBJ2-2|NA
CASTMSTHAYSNTGELFF
TGTGCCAGCACTATGTCAACACACGCCTACTCGAACACCGGGGAGCTGTTTTTT
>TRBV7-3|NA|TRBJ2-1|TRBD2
CASSSGLAGTAEQFF
TGTGCCAGCAGCTCAGGACTAGCGGGAACCGCTGAGCAGTTCTTC
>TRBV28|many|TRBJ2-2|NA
CASSLYGSVFF
TGTGCCAGCAGTTTATACGGATCGGTGTTTTTT